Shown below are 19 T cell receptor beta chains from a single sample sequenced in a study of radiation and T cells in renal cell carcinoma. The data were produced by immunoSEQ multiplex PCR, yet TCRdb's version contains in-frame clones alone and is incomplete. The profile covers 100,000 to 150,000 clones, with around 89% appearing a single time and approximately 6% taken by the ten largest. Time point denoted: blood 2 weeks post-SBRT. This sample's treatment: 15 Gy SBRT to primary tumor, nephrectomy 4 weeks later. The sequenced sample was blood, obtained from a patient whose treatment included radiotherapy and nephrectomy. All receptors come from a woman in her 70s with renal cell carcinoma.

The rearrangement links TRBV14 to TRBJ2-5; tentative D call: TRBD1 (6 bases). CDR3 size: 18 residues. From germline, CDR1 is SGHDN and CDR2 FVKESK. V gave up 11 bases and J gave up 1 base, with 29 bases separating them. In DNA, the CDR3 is TGTGCCCGAATTCCCAGGGGTCCGCTCCAAAGGGGCCAAGAGACCCAGTACTTC. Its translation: CARIPRGPLQRGQETQYF.

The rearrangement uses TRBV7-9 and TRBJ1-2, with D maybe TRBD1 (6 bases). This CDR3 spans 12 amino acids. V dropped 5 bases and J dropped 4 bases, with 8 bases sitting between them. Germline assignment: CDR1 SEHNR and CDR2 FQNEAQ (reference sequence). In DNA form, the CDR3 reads TGTGCCAGCAGCATGGACAGCTATGGCTACACCTTC. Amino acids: CASSMDSYGYTF.

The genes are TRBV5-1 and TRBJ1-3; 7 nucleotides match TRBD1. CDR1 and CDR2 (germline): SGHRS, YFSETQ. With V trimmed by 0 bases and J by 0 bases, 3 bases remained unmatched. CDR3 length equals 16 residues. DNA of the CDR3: TGCGCCAGCAGCTTGGGGGACAGAATCTCTGGAAACACCATATATTTT. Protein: CASSLGDRISGNTIYF.

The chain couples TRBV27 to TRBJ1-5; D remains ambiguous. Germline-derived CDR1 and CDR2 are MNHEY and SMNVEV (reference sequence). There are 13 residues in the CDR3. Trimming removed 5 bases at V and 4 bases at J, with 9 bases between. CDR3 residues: CASSTRRNQPQHF. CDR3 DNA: TGTGCCAGCAGTACGAGGCGGAATCAGCCCCAGCATTTT.

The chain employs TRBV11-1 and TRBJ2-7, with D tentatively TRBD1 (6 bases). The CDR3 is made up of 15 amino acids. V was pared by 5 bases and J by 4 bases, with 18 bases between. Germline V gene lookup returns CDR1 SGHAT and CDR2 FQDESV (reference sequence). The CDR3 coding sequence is TGTGCCAGCAGCCCCCGTCCCAGGGGATTGTACGAGCAGTACTTC. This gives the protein CASSPRPRGLYEQYF.

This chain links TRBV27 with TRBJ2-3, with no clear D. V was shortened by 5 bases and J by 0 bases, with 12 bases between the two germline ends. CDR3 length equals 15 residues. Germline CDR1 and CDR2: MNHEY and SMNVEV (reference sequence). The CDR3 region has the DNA TGTGCCAGCAGTCCCCGGCATACTAGCACAGATACGCAGTATTTT. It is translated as CASSPRHTSTDTQYF.

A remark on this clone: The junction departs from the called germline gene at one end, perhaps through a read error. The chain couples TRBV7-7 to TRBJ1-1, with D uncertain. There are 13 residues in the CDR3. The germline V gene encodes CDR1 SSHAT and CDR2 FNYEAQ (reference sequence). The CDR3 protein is CASSATMNTEAFF. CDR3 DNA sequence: TGTGCTAGCAGCGCGACTATGAACACTGAAGCTTTCTTT.

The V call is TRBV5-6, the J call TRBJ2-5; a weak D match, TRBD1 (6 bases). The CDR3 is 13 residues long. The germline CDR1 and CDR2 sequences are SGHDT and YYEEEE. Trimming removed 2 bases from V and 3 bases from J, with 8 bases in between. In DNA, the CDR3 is TGTGCCAGCAGCTTATCAGGGGAAGAGACCCAGTACTTC. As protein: CASSLSGEETQYF.

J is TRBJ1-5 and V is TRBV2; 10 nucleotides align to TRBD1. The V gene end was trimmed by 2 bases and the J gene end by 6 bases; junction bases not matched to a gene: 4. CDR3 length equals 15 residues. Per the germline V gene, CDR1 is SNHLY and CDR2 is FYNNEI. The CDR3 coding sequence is TGTGCCAGCAGTGAAACCCGGACAGGGGGTCAGCCCCAGCATTTT. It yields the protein CASSETRTGGQPQHF.

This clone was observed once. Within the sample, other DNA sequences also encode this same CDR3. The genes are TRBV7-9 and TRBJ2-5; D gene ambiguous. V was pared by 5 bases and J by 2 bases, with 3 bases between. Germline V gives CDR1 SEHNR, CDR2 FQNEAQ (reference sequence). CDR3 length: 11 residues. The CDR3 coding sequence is TGTGCCAGCAGCCCTCAAGAGACCCAGTACTTC. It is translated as CASSPQETQYF.

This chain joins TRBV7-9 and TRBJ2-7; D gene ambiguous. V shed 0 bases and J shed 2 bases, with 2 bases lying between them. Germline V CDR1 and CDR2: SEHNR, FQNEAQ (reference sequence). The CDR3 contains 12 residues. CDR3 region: CASSLAPYEQYF. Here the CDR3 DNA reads TGTGCCAGCAGCTTAGCGCCCTACGAGCAGTACTTC.

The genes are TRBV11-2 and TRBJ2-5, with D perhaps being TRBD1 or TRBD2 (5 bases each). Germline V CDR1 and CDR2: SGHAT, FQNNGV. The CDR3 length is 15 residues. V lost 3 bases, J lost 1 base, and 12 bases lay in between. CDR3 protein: CASSFPGTSQETQYF. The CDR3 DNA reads TGTGCCAGCAGCTTTCCAGGGACGTCCCAAGAGACCCAGTACTTC.

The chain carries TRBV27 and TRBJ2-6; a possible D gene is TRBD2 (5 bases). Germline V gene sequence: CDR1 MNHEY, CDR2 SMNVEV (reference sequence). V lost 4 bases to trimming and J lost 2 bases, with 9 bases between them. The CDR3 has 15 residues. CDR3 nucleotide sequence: TGTGCCAGCAGTTACGGGGTAACTGGGGCCAACGTCCTGACTTTC. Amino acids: CASSYGVTGANVLTF.

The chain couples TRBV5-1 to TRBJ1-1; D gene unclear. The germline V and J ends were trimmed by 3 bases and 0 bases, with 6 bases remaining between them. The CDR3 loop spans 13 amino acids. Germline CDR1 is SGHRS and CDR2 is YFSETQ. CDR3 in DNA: TGCGCCAGCAGCTACCAGATGAACACTGAAGCTTTCTTT. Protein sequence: CASSYQMNTEAFF.

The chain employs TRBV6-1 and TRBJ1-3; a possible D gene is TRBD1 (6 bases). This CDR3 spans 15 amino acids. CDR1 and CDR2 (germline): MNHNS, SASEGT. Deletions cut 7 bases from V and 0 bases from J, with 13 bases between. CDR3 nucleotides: TGTGCCAGCACCCTAGGGGGGGACTCTGGAAACACCATATATTTT. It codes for CASTLGGDSGNTIYF.

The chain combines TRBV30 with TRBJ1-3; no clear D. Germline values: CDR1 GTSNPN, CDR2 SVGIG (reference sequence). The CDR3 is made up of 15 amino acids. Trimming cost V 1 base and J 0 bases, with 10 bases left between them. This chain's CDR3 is CAWSAGRDSGNTIYF. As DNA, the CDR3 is TGTGCCTGGAGTGCCGGTCGGGACTCTGGAAACACCATATATTTT.

The CDR3, as DNA: TGTGCCAGCAGCCAAATTGGAGGCGCGAACACCGGGGAGCTGTTTTTT. Translating gives CASSQIGGANTGELFF. The chain is built from TRBV14 and TRBJ2-2; perhaps TRBD2 as D (5 bases). V was clipped by 2 bases and J by 0 bases, with 10 bases between them. Per the germline V gene, CDR1 is SGHDN and CDR2 is FVKESK. The length of the CDR3 is 16 residues. The full variable domain, rest sourced from reference TRBV14 and TRBJ2-2, is EAGVTQFPSHSVIEKGQTVTLRCDPISGHDNLYWYRRVMGKEIKFLLHFVKESKQDESGMPNNRFLAERTGGTYSTLKVQPAELEDSGVYFCASSQIGGANTGELFFGEGSRLTVL.

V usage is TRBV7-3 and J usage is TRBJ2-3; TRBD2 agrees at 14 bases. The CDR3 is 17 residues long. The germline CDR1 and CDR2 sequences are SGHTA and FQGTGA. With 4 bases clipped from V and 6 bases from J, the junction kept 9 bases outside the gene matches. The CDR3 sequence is CASSSGLAGGLRDTQYF. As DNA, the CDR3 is TGTGCCAGCAGCTCAGGACTAGCGGGGGGCCTGAGGGATACGCAGTATTTT.

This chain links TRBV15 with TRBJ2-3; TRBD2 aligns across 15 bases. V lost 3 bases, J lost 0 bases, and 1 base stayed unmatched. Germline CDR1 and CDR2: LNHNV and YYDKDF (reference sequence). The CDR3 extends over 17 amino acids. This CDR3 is CATSSGLAGGSTDTQYF. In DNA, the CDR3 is TGTGCCACCAGCAGCGGACTAGCGGGGGGGAGCACAGATACGCAGTATTTT.